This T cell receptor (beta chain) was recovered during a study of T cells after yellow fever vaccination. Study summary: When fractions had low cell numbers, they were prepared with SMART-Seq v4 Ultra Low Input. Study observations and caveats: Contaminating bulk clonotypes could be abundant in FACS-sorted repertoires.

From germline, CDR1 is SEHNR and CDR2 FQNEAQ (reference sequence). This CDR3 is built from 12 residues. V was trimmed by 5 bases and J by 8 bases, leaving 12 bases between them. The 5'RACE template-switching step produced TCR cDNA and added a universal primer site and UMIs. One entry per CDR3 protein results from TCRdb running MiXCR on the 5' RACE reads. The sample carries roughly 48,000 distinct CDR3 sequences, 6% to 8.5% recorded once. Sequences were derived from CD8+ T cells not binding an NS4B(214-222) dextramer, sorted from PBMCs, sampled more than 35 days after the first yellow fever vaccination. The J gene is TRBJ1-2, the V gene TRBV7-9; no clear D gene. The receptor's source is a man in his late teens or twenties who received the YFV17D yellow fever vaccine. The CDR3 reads CASSLVLEGYTF. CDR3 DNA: TGTGCCAGCAGCCTCGTTTTGGAAGGCTACACCTTC.